This T cell receptor (beta chain) was found in a study of blood T cell repertoires in COVID-19 (dated by TCRdb to the early 2020s). Concerning the study at large: Collaborator samples came from the United States, Italy and Spain and covered acute and convalescent phases of COVID-19. HLA class I and class II types, where available, came from metadata supplied by the sample provider rather than from assay-based typing. A freely available public database, intended as a resource for researchers studying the immune response to SARS-CoV-2, is where the repertoires were released. Samples were obtained from the ongoing ImmuneRACE study (first 160 participants) and from roughly 1,300 subjects provided by 6 global collaborators. Deeply sampled blood TCRbeta repertoires from subjects exposed to, actively infected with, or recovered from COVID-19 were included in the dataset. The material from the prospective study consisted of cDNA or gDNA derived from T cells, B-cell-depleted T cells, or PBMCs. The sample metadata nearly always contained a de-identified subject ID, COVID-19 status, age in years and sex.

TCRbeta CDR3 regions were amplified from genomic DNA using the immunoSEQ Assay, a bias-controlled multiplex PCR. On the study's bioinformatics: Nucleated cell counts per sample were estimated from amplification of reference gene primers within the assay. Sequence reads were collapsed and filtered to measure the absolute abundance of every unique TCRbeta CDR3 rearrangement. Productive Simpson clonality was computed per sample as the square root of Simpson's diversity index over productive rearrangements. TCRdb obtained this table from immuneACCESS and retained in-frame rearrangements with V and J assigned. These tables miss some clones; where compared with another copy, unresolved V genes account for less than half of the shortfall, and the remainder is unexplained. V, J and clone size derive from that table, while D and trimming were established from the DNA sequence. In all, the sample holds roughly 200,000 clones, and 90% of those were seen once. Less than 0.7% of the sample goes to the ten largest clones.

About this clone: Its specific antigen is unknown. It has no much larger one-base neighbor in the sample; base qualities were not kept.

Collaborating institutions collected whole blood in K2EDTA tubes following their own protocols. For TCRbeta analysis, collaborators shipped samples in one of three forms: frozen whole blood, isolated PBMCs, or DNA extracted from either of those sample types. Overall study outcomes, separate from this receptor: The quantity of clinical and demographic metadata differed by source and by participant and was supplied without curation.

The specimen sequenced was peripheral blood. The receptor comes from a man in his fifties or sixties with acute or convalescent COVID-19.

CDR3 reads: CASSERGRGSNEQYF. The DNA reads TGTGCCAGCAGTGAAAGGGGGCGGGGTAGCAACGAGCAGTACTTC. Recombination connected TRBV6-1 to TRBJ2-7; TRBD1 might be the D gene, on 7 matching bases. The germline ends are 16 bases apart after V is trimmed by 2 bases and J by 5 bases. Based on the germline V gene, the CDR1 and CDR2 sequences are MNHNS and SASEGT. The CDR3 sequence holds 15 residues, the cysteine and phenylalanine included. Left in the record is the CDR3 DNA by itself, 45 bases read in frame from the first base.